The present T cell receptor (beta chain) was sequenced within a study of T cell responses to AZD1222 COVID-19 vaccine. General study results and limits: Two AZD1222 doses significantly raised spike-specific TCR breadth and depth over controls. Distributed over spike, vaccine-associated CD4 TCRs predominated at 160-218 and 743-854. Every sample of the repertoires postdated the peak T cell response. At study baseline, merely more than 5 AZD1222 recipients were seropositive.

The method was immunoSEQ multiplex PCR; TCRdb's version includes in-frame clones alone and lacks a portion of them. The sample includes about 120,000 clones, 75% to 90% of them seen just once. The CDR3 sequence is 16 residues long. CDR1 and CDR2 (germline): KGHSH, LQKENI. J gave up 5 bases and V 6 bases, and 13 bases lay outside the gene matches. To note about this clone: What it binds is not known.

The chain joins TRBV18 to TRBJ2-1; TRBD1 aligns across 7 bases. The sequenced sample was peripheral blood, obtained on day 0 of AZD1222 vaccination. This sequence originates from an adult in good health. The CDR3, as DNA: TGTGCCAGCTCGCCTTATCGGGGACAGTCGAACAATGAGCAGTTCTTC. It codes for CASSPYRGQSNNEQFF. Drawing the rest from reference TRBV18 and TRBJ2-1, the complete variable domain is NAGVMQNPRHLVRRRGQEARLRCSPMKGHSHVYWYRQLPEEGLKFMVYLQKENIIDESGMPKERFSAEFPKEGPSILRIQQVVRGDSAAYFCASSPYRGQSNNEQFFGPGTRLTVL.